The 15 T cell receptor beta chains below were found in one sample sequenced in a study of OX40 agonist ivuxolimab in advanced cancers. TCRdb's copy holds only in-frame clones and misses some; the assay was immunoSEQ multiplex PCR. Of some 38,000 clones in the sample, roughly nine tenths are singletons; the top ten hold about 43%. The sequences come from CD4+ or CD8+ T cells sorted from blood, collected in a trial of the OX40 agonist ivuxolimab. These receptors were obtained from an adult with an advanced solid tumor such as melanoma, head and neck, liver or kidney cancer.

CDR3 residues: CASSEPGQGDWQETQYF. As DNA, the CDR3 is TGTGCCAGCAGTGAGCCGGGACAGGGGGACTGGCAGGAGACCCAGTACTTC. This chain links TRBV25-1 with TRBJ2-5, with TRBD1 identical over 11 bases. The trim removed 3 bases at V and 5 bases at J, leaving 11 bases unmatched. The CDR3 runs to 17 residues. CDR1 is MGHDK and CDR2 is SYGVNS in the germline V gene. The complete variable domain, with remaining parts taken from reference TRBV25-1 and TRBJ2-5, reads EADIYQTPRYLVIGTGKKITLECSQTMGHDKMYWYQQDPGMELHLIHYSYGVNSTEKGDLSSESTVSRIRTEHFPLTLESARPSHTSQYLCASSEPGQGDWQETQYFGPGTRLLVL.

The chain recombines TRBV5-4 with TRBJ2-2; 10 bases fit TRBD2. The germline V gene has CDR1 SGHNT and CDR2 YYREEE (reference sequence). J gave up 5 bases and V 4 bases, and 5 bases lay outside the gene matches. The CDR3 is 15 residues long. CDR3 sequence: CASSPSGGGTGELFF. CDR3 nucleotides: TGTGCCAGCAGCCCTAGCGGGGGCGGAACCGGGGAGCTGTTTTTT. Filled out from reference TRBV5-4 and TRBJ2-2, the complete variable domain reads ETGVTQSPTHLIKTRGQQVTLRCSSQSGHNTVSWYQQALGQGPQFIFQYYREEENGRGNFPPRFSGLQFPNYSSELNVNALELDDSALYLCASSPSGGGTGELFFGEGSRLTVL.

This sequence joins TRBV11-2 and TRBJ2-1; 9 positions agree with TRBD2. Germline assignment: CDR1 SGHAT and CDR2 FQNNGV. The CDR3 runs to 16 residues. The V segment lost 2 bases and the J segment 8 bases; nucleotides outside the gene matches: 10. CDR3 DNA sequence: TGTGCCAGCAGCTTAAGGCGGGGGGGTCCTAGGCATGAGCAGTTCTTC. It translates to CASSLRRGGPRHEQFF.

The rearrangement joins TRBV28 to TRBJ2-3, with D hard to call. Germline V gives CDR1 MDHEN, CDR2 SYDVKM. This CDR3 is 13 amino acids long. Trimming stripped 6 bases from V and 7 bases from J, with 14 bases between. This CDR3 is CASRLGYSYTQYF. The CDR3 DNA reads TGTGCCAGCAGGTTGGGGTACTCGTATACGCAGTATTTT.

Only one count was recorded for this clone. V usage is TRBV4-1 and J usage is TRBJ2-7; the D is unclear. CDR1 is MGHRA and CDR2 is YSYEKL in the germline V gene. This CDR3 contains 15 residues. Trimming removed 0 bases from V and 3 bases from J, with 12 bases in between. CDR3 residues: CASSQEPALNYEQYF. The CDR3, as DNA: TGCGCCAGCAGCCAAGAACCAGCTTTAAACTACGAGCAGTACTTC.

This chain joins TRBV11-2 and TRBJ2-2; tentative D call: TRBD2 (5 bases). The CDR3 sequence is 15 residues long. Germline CDR1 is SGHAT and CDR2 is FQNNGV. V dropped 1 base and J dropped 4 bases, with 10 bases sitting between them. In DNA, the CDR3 is TGTGCCAGCAGCTTAGTACTAGAGGGCACCGGGGAGCTGTTTTTT. It is translated as CASSLVLEGTGELFF.

The count of this clone is one. The chain carries TRBV6-5 and TRBJ2-2; 7 positions match TRBD2. V was clipped by 4 bases and J by 5 bases; unmatched bases: 7. CDR1 and CDR2 (germline): MNHEY, SVGAGI. The CDR3 runs 15 residues. In DNA, the CDR3 is TGTGCCAGCAGTTTCCTCTCGGGGGGAACCGGGGAGCTGTTTTTT. It is translated as CASSFLSGGTGELFF.

The CDR3 spells CASSPNRTQTGEETQYF. CDR3 bases: TGTGCCAGTAGCCCTAATCGGACGCAGACAGGGGAAGAGACCCAGTACTTC. V usage is TRBV19 and J usage is TRBJ2-5, with 8 bases lining up with TRBD1. This CDR3 spans 17 amino acids. J was trimmed by 3 bases and V by 6 bases; bases with no gene match: 15. Germline V CDR1 and CDR2: LNHDA, SQIVND (reference sequence).

This rearrangement joins TRBV6-5 to TRBJ1-4, with TRBD1 matching over 9 bases. This CDR3 comprises 16 residues. Germline V lookup: CDR1 MNHEY, CDR2 SVGAGI. The ends lost 4 bases at V and 4 bases at J; junction bases unmatched: 7. The CDR3 region is CASSSSGQGINEKLFF. CDR3 in DNA: TGTGCCAGCAGTTCTTCCGGACAGGGGATTAATGAAAAACTGTTTTTT.

This rearrangement joins TRBV7-9 to TRBJ1-1; unclear D gene. V was shortened by 2 bases and J by 4 bases, with 5 bases between the two germline ends. The CDR3 totals 12 residues. The germline V gene has CDR1 SEHNR and CDR2 FQNEAQ (reference sequence). CDR3 bases: TGTGCCAGCAGCTTATGGGGCACTGAAGCTTTCTTT. Its translation is CASSLWGTEAFF.

The chain employs TRBV5-6 and TRBJ1-2; 12 bases line up with TRBD1. The trim removed 6 bases at V and 2 bases at J, leaving 2 bases unmatched. There are 14 residues in the CDR3. The germline CDR1 and CDR2 sequences are SGHDT and YYEEEE. The CDR3 nucleotides read TGTGCCAGCAAGGGACAGGGGGCGAACTATGGCTACACCTTC. Its protein product is CASKGQGANYGYTF.

The chain recombines TRBV27 with TRBJ2-7; TRBD2 matches 14 bases. The ends lost 0 bases at V and 3 bases at J; junction bases unmatched: 1. The CDR3 is made up of 16 amino acids. The germline gives CDR1 MNHEY, CDR2 SMNVEV (reference sequence). CDR3 in DNA: TGTGCCAGCAGTTTATCAGGACTAGCGGGGGGCTACGAGCAGTACTTC. Its translation is CASSLSGLAGGYEQYF.

The chain is built from TRBV11-2 and TRBJ2-5, with 9 bases aligning to TRBD1. Losses at the gene ends were 6 bases for V and 5 bases for J; bases not matched to a gene: 7. The CDR3 is made up of 14 amino acids. Germline values: CDR1 SGHAT, CDR2 FQNNGV. CDR3 nucleotides: TGTGCCAGCAGTAACAGGGGGCCACGGGAGACCCAGTACTTC. This gives the protein CASSNRGPRETQYF.

This clone was recorded once. The chain uses TRBV5-1 and TRBJ2-1, with 10 bases identical to TRBD1. Trimming removed 0 bases from V and 6 bases from J; junction bases left unmatched: 0. This CDR3 has 14 amino acids. CDR1 SGHRS and CDR2 YFSETQ come from the germline V gene. The CDR3 reads CASSLGTGGNEQFF. In DNA, the CDR3 is TGCGCCAGCAGCTTGGGGACAGGGGGCAATGAGCAGTTCTTC.

In this sample, this clone turned up once. CDR3 region: CASSPAGGAETQYF. Here the CDR3 DNA reads TGTGCCAGCTCACCCGCCGGGGGGGCAGAGACCCAGTACTTC. V usage is TRBV18 and J usage is TRBJ2-5, with TRBD2 matching 8 bases. The CDR3 has 14 amino acids. Germline lookup yields CDR1 KGHSH and CDR2 LQKENI. V gave up 3 bases and J gave up 4 bases; unmatched junction bases: 4.